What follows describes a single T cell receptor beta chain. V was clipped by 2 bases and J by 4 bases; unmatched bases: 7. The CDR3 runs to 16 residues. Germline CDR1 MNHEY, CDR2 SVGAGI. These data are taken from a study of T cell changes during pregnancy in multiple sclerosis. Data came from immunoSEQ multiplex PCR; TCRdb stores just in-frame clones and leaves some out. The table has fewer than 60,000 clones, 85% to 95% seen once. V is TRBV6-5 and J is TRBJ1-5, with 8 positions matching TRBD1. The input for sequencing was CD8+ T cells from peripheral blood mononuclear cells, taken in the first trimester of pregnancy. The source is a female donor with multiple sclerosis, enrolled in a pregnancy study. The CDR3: CASSYSATGGNQPQHF. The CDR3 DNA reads TGTGCCAGCAGTTACAGCGCTACAGGGGGGAATCAGCCCCAGCATTTT.